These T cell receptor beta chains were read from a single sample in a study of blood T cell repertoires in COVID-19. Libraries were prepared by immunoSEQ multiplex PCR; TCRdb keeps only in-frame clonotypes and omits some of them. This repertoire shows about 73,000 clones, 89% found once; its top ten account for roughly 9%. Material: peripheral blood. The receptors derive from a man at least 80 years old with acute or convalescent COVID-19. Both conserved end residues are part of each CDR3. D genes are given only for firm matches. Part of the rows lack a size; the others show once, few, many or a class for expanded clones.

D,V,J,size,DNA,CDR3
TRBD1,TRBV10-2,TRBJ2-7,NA,TGCGCCAGCAGTGATACAGGGGGACCCTACGAGCAGTACTTC,CASSDTGGPYEQYF
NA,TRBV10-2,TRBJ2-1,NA,TGCGCCAGCAGTCTTCAGAACAATGAGCAGTTCTTC,CASSLQNNEQFF
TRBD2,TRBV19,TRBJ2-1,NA,TGTGCCAGTTCCAGCGGACTAGCGGGGGGGCATGAGCAGTTCTTC,CASSSGLAGGHEQFF
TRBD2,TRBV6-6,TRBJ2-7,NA,TGTGCCAGCACCCAAGGACTAGGCCGGGAGGAGCAGTACTTC,CASTQGLGREEQYF
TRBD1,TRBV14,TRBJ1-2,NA,TGTGCCAGCAGCCAATATTACGGGACAGGGGCACCGTCGGGCTACACCTTC,CASSQYYGTGAPSGYTF
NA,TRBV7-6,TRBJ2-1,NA,TGTGCCAGCAGCCTTAGGGGCTACTCGGGCCAGGGTGAGCAGTTCTTC,CASSLRGYSGQGEQFF
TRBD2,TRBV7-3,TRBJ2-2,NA,TGTGCCAGCAGCTACATGCCAGCGGGAAACACCGGGGAGCTGTTTTTT,CASSYMPAGNTGELFF
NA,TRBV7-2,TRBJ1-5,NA,TGTGCCAGCAGCCTAAAGACAGGAGGTCAGCCCCAGCATTTT,CASSLKTGGQPQHF
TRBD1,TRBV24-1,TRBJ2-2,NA,TGTGCCACCAGTGACGGGACAGCCGAGAACACCGGGGAGCTGTTTTTT,CATSDGTAENTGELFF
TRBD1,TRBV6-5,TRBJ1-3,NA,TGTGCCAGCAGTATCGGACAGGTCGGAAACACCATATATTTT,CASSIGQVGNTIYF
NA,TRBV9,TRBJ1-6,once,TGTGCCAGCAGCGTAGACACACCCCTCCACTTT,CASSVDTPLHF
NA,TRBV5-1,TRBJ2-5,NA,TGCGCCAGCAGCTTGTTCGCCGGGGAGACCCAGTACTTC,CASSLFAGETQYF
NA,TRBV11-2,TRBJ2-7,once,TGTGCCAGCAGCTTAGTTCGGGTCGAGCAGTACTTC,CASSLVRVEQYF
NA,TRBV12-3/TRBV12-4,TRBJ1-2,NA,TGTGCCAGCAGGGAGTCATCTAAATTGAGCTACACCTTC,CASRESSKLSYTF
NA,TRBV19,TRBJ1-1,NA,TGTGCCAGTAGTTCGTTGGACACCTTGAACACTGAAGCTTTCTTT,CASSSLDTLNTEAFF
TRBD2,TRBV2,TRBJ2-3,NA,TGTGCCAGCCGTGGGACTAGCCGCACAGATACGCAGTATTTT,CASRGTSRTDTQYF
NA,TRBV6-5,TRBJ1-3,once,TGTGCCAGCGCCAGGGGACCTGGAAACACCATATATTTT,CASARGPGNTIYF
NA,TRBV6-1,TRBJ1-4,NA,TGTGCCAGCAGTGAACACTTGACAGGCGAAAAACTGTTTTTT,CASSEHLTGEKLFF
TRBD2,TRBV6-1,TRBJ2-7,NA,TGTGCCAGCAGTGAGAGTAGCGGGAGCTCCTACGAGCAGTACTTC,CASSESSGSSYEQYF
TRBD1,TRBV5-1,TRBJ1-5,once,TGCGCCAGCAGCCCCGGACAGGGGGGAAATCAGCCCCAGCATTTT,CASSPGQGGNQPQHF
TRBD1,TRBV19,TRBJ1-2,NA,TGTGCCAGTAGTGTGACACTGGACAGGATTGGCTATGGCTACACCTTC,CASSVTLDRIGYGYTF
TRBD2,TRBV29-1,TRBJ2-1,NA,TGCAGCGTGGAGCGGGGGGAATACAATGAGCAGTTCTTC,CSVERGEYNEQFF
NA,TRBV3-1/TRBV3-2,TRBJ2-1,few,TGTGCCAGCAGCCAGACACCAGACTCCTACAATGAGCAGTTCTTC,CASSQTPDSYNEQFF
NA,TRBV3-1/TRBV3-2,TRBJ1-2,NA,TGTGCCAGCAGCCAAGAGGGGGCATCTAGTGGCTACACCTTC,CASSQEGASSGYTF
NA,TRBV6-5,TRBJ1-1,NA,TGTGCCAGCACCGACAGCATGAACACTGAAGCTTTCTTT,CASTDSMNTEAFF
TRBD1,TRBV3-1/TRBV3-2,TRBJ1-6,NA,TGTGCCAGCAGCGCCTTACAGGGGATAAGGAATTCACCCCTCCACTTT,CASSALQGIRNSPLHF
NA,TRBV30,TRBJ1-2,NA,TGTGCCTGGAGCCCCCTCCAGGGGAACAGCTATGGCTACACCTTC,CAWSPLQGNSYGYTF
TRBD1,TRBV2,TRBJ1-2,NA,TGTGCCACCACGGCAACTATAATCCGGGACAGGGTTAACTATGGCTACACCTTC,CATTATIIRDRVNYGYTF
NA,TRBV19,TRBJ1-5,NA,TGTGCCAGTAGTACACAGACCAGACAGCCCCAGCATTTT,CASSTQTRQPQHF
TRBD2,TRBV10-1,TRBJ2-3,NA,TGCGCCAGCGCCTCGGGACTAGCGGGGGGGGGCTCCACAGATACGCAGTATTTT,CASASGLAGGGSTDTQYF
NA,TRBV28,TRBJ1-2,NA,TGTGCCAGCAGTTCCCCCCCCGGGTCAACTGTCTATGGCTACACCTTC,CASSSPPGSTVYGYTF
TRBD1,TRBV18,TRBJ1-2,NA,TGTGCCAGCTCAGGGACCCAGGGACAGAACTATGGCTACACCTTC,CASSGTQGQNYGYTF
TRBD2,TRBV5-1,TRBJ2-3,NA,TGCGCCAGCAGCCTCCGCGTAGCGGGGTTGGCAGATACGCAGTATTTT,CASSLRVAGLADTQYF
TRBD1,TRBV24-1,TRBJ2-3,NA,TGTGCCACCAGTGGGGGGACAGGACCGTCCGAAGATACGCAGTATTTT,CATSGGTGPSEDTQYF
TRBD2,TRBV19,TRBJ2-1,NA,TGTGCCAGTAGTATAGTCGACAGCGGGGTTAACAATGAGCAGTTCTTC,CASSIVDSGVNNEQFF
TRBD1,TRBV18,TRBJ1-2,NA,TGTGCCAGCTCACCGGGGAGTTACAGGGGACCCTATGGCTACACCTTC,CASSPGSYRGPYGYTF
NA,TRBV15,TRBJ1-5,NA,TGTGCCACCAGCCACCGTAGCGGTAGCAATCAGCCCCAGCATTTT,CATSHRSGSNQPQHF
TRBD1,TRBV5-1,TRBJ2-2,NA,TGCGCCAGCAGCTTGGGACAGGGTTCGTTCACCGGGGAGCTGTTTTTT,CASSLGQGSFTGELFF
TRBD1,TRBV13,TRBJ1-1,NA,TGTGCCAGCAGCCGCGGGACAGGGGTCACTGAAGCTTTCTTT,CASSRGTGVTEAFF
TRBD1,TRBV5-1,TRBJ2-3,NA,TGCGCCAGCAGCTTCTCCGGGACAGGGCGCACAGATACGCAGTATTTT,CASSFSGTGRTDTQYF
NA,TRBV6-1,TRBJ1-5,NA,TGTGCCAGCAGTGAAGCTACACCCGGGGATCAGCCCCAGCATTTT,CASSEATPGDQPQHF
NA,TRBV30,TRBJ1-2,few,TGTGCCTGGAGTACAGGGAGCGGCTACACCTTC,CAWSTGSGYTF
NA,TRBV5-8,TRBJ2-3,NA,TGTGCCAGCAGCTTGAGTAGCGGAGCTAGCACAGATACGCAGTATTTT,CASSLSSGASTDTQYF
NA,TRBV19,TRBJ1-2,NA,TGTGCCAGTAGTACAGGGGCAGGGTCCGGCTACACCTTC,CASSTGAGSGYTF
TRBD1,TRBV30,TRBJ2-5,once,TGTGCCTGGAATAAAGGACAGGGGGCAGTGGAGACCCAGTACTTC,CAWNKGQGAVETQYF
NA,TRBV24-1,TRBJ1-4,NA,TGTGCCACCAGTGCCGGGGGGGAAACTAATGAAAAACTGTTTTTT,CATSAGGETNEKLFF
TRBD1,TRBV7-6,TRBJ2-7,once,TGTGCCAGCAGCCGACAGGGGGCGGTGGCTGACGAGCAGTACTTC,CASSRQGAVADEQYF
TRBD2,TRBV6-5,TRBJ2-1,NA,TGTGCCACGAGACTAGCGGGGGGCCCGGTTGAGCAGTTCTTC,CATRLAGGPVEQFF
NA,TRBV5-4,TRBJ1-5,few,TGTGCCAGCAGCCAGGACATAAATCAGCCCCAGCATTTT,CASSQDINQPQHF
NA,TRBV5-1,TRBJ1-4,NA,TGCGCCAGCAGCCAGGATAATCTTGAAAAACTGTTTTTT,CASSQDNLEKLFF
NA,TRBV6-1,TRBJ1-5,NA,TGTGCCAGCAGTGATCGGGGAAGTGGGCCCCAGCATTTT,CASSDRGSGPQHF